The 30 T cell receptor beta chains below all came from one sample that was sequenced in a study of tumor-infiltrating lymphocytes in primary liver carcinoma. The template, about 510 ng total RNA, yielded TCR beta cDNA made with a constant-region primer. Nested multiplex PCR, run for three rounds with slightly modified ARM-PCR, yielded TCR beta libraries. A C-beta reverse primer was combined with TRBV1-TRBV30 forward primers in the first two PCR rounds, and each round had about 10 cycles. One entry per CDR3 protein, called by TCRdb with MiXCR from the multiplex PCR reads. This sample has over 35,000 distinct CDR3 sequences, with less than 85% found just once. Starting material for RNA and DNA co-extraction consisted of about 20-33 mg of unsorted bulk tissue. The sequencing input was liver tumor tissue from sampling region 4. The subset: tumor region T4, right-lateral pole. The receptors here all came from a man in his forties with primary liver carcinoma and hepatitis B virus infection.

This clonotype was picked up many times. The chain recombines TRBV28 with TRBJ1-6, with TRBD1 as a possible D gene (5 bases). The CDR3 loop spans 14 amino acids. V lost 4 bases, J lost 10 bases, and 14 bases lay in between. Germline CDR1 and CDR2: MDHEN and SYDVKM. CDR3 protein: CASSSPQGRSPLHF. DNA for the CDR3: TGTGCCAGCAGTTCCCCCCAGGGCCGATCACCCCTCCACTTT.

About this clonotype itself: This is likely a read error, given that the CDR3 carries no conserved phenylalanine or tryptophan at its end. The DNA is left out, because the CDR3 cannot be placed on it with certainty; the CDR3 is given as TCRdb lists it. This chain links TRBV11-1 with TRBJ2-1. Including both end residues, the CDR3 is 14 amino acids long. Germline assignment: CDR1 SGHAT and CDR2 FQDESV (reference sequence). The CDR3: CAGSLGVSNNEQFL.

At least ten counts were recorded for this clonotype. V gene TRBV20-1 combines with J gene TRBJ2-4; D assignment may be TRBD1 or TRBD2 (5 bases each). The CDR3 spans 14 residues. Trimming cost V 2 bases and J 11 bases, with 19 bases left between them. Germline loops: CDR1 DFQATT, CDR2 SNEGSKA (reference sequence). CDR3 amino acids: CSARTGTNPRVQYF. The CDR3 region has the DNA TGCAGTGCTAGAACCGGGACCAACCCACGGGTTCAGTACTTC.

A word on this clonotype: Likely a read error: the CDR3 ends without its conserved phenylalanine or tryptophan. V gene TRBV5-1 combines with J gene TRBJ1-1; D is possibly TRBD1 (6 bases). The CDR3 is 15 amino acids. Germline V gives CDR1 SGHRS, CDR2 YFSETQ. CDR3 DNA: TGCGCCAGCAGCGTAAACAGGGTGGCGGACACCGAAGCTTTCTAT. It encodes CASSVNRVADTEAFY.

About this clonotype: A read error may produce the germline difference seen at one junction end. The V gene is TRBV13, the J gene TRBJ2-1; D is ambiguous. The CDR3 sequence is 11 residues long. Germline values: CDR1 PRHDT, CDR2 FYEKMQ (reference sequence). CDR3 residues: CASSLNDERFF. The DNA for the CDR3 is TGTGCCAGCAGTTTAAATGATGAGCGGTTCTTC.

This chain uses TRBV11-1 with TRBJ2-3; D unresolved. Germline CDR1 and CDR2: SGHAT and FQDESV (reference sequence). V lost 5 bases, J lost 7 bases, and 13 bases lay in between. CDR3 length: 13 residues. In DNA form, the CDR3 reads TGTGCCAGCAGCCCGATCCGATCAAATACGCAGTATTTT. It specifies CASSPIRSNTQYF. The whole variable domain, filled in from reference TRBV11-1 and TRBJ2-3, reads EAEVAQSPRYKITEKSQAVAFWCDPISGHATLYWYRQILGQGPELLVQFQDESVVDDSQLPKDRFSAERLKGVDSTLKIQPAELGDSAMYLCASSPIRSNTQYFGPGTRLTVL.

This clonotype was observed a handful of times. An end of the junction differs from the germline gene, which may be a read error. The rearrangement uses TRBV25-1 and TRBJ1-1; TRBD1 agrees at 10 bases. Germline V CDR1 and CDR2: MGHDK, SYGVNS. The length of the CDR3 is 14 residues. The CDR3 protein is CASTGDRGPTEAFF. For the CDR3, the DNA is TGTGCTAGCACCGGTGACAGGGGGCCAACTGAAGCTTTCTTT.

In the case of this clonotype: Since no conserved phenylalanine or tryptophan closes the CDR3, a read error is the likely cause. V usage is TRBV12-3 or TRBV12-4 and J usage is TRBJ2-5, with no clear D. This CDR3 contains 14 residues. The CDR3, as DNA: TGTGCTAGCAGTCCCGCCCGGGTTGAAGAGACCCAGTACCTC. It specifies CASSPARVEETQYL.

On this clonotype itself: The final CDR3 position lacks the conserved phenylalanine or tryptophan, pointing to a likely read error. This chain joins TRBV5-1 and TRBJ1-6, with TRBD1 identical over 7 bases. J lost 5 bases, V lost 4 bases, and 9 bases had no gene match. Germline V gene lookup returns CDR1 SGHRS and CDR2 YFSETQ. The CDR3 length is 16 residues. The CDR3 reads CASSDNLTGHNSPLHY. CDR3 nucleotide sequence: TGCGCCAGCAGCGACAACCTGACAGGGCATAATTCACCCCTCCACTAT.

About this clonotype itself: The junction and the germline gene differ at one end; a read error may be behind it. The rearrangement joins TRBV24-1 to TRBJ2-6, with D hard to call. The CDR3 covers 15 residues. The germline gives CDR1 KGHDR, CDR2 SFDVKD. Here the CDR3 DNA reads TGTGCCACCAGTGATCACCTATCTGGGGTCAACGTCATGACTTTC. The encoded protein is CATSDHLSGVNVMTF.

Concerning this clonotype itself: A single base separates this from a much larger clone, so it may be a read error. The chain links TRBV7-7 to TRBJ2-4; perhaps D is TRBD1 or TRBD2 (5 bases each). This CDR3 has 16 amino acids. Germline lookup yields CDR1 SSHAT and CDR2 FNYEAQ (reference sequence). The CDR3 sequence is CASSLGPRETKNIQYF. As DNA, the CDR3 is TGTGCTAGCAGCTTAGGTCCCAGGGAGACCAAAAACATTCAGTACTTC. Full variable domain (rest looked up from reference TRBV7-7 and TRBJ2-4): GAGVSQSPRYKVTKRGQDVTLRCDPISSHATLYWYQQALGQGPEFLTYFNYEAQPDKSGLPSDRFSAERPEGSISTLTIQRTEQRDSAMYRCASSLGPRETKNIQYFGAGTRLSVL.

As concerns this clonotype: An end of the junction does not agree with germline; a read error may underlie this. This sequence joins TRBV7-9 and TRBJ2-5, with 7 bases matching TRBD1. The CDR3 length is 12 residues. Looked up from germline, CDR1 is SEHNR and CDR2 is FQNEAQ (reference sequence). The chain's CDR3 is CANSSQGETQHF. The CDR3 nucleotides read TGTGCCAACAGCTCCCAGGGGGAGACCCAGCACTTC.

With respect to this clonotype: This likely comes from a read error, as the CDR3 has no conserved phenylalanine or tryptophan at its end. The genes are TRBV6-6 and TRBJ1-5; possibly TRBD1 for D (5 bases). The CDR3 consists of 14 residues. Germline values: CDR1 MNHNY, CDR2 SVGAGI (reference sequence). The ends were cut back, 7 bases at V and 2 bases at J, with 12 bases in the middle. The CDR3 spells CASMEGNGNQPQHY. CDR3 DNA: TGTGCCAGCATGGAGGGGAACGGCAATCAGCCCCAGCATTAT.

With respect to this clonotype: This likely comes from a read error, as the CDR3 has no conserved phenylalanine or tryptophan at its end. This sequence joins TRBV28 and TRBJ2-5; no clear D. This CDR3 contains 15 residues. Germline V gene sequence: CDR1 MDHEN, CDR2 SYDVKM. The CDR3 DNA follows: TGTGTCAGCAGTTCGAGCACAAAAGTAGGAGAGACCCAGTACATC. Translation gives CVSSSSTKVGETQYI.

In regard to this clonotype: The junction differs from germline at one of its ends, possibly a read error. The V gene is TRBV29-1, the J gene TRBJ1-1; tentative D call: TRBD1 (5 bases). The CDR3 has 15 amino acids. The germline V gene has CDR1 SQVTM and CDR2 ANQGSEA. CDR3 protein: CSVVQGWGMNTEASF. The CDR3 DNA sequence: TGCAGCGTTGTCCAGGGATGGGGAATGAACACTGAAGCTTCCTTT. Based on the CDR3 plus reference TRBV29-1 and TRBJ1-1, the full variable domain is SAVISQKPSRDICQRGTSLTIQCQVDSQVTMMFWYRQQPGQSLTLIATANQGSEATYESGFVIDKFPISRPNLTFSTLTVSNMSPEDSSIYLCSVVQGWGMNTEASFGQGTRLTVV.

This clonotype was counted ten times or more. One base away lies a much larger clone, so this may be a sequencing read error. Here the CDR3 DNA reads TGCGCCAGCATAGACAACCGGGGTCGACCCGAGCAGTACTTC. Translation: CASIDNRGRPEQYF. The chain carries TRBV10-2 and TRBJ2-7, with D perhaps matching TRBD2 (5 bases). From germline, CDR1 is WSHSY and CDR2 SAAADI. This CDR3 spans 14 amino acids. V lost 7 bases, J lost 6 bases, and 19 bases lay in between.

This clonotype occurred many times. The genes are TRBV9 and TRBJ2-5; 10 positions match TRBD2. The length of the CDR3 is 15 residues. Germline CDR1 is SGDLS and CDR2 is YYNGEE. V lost 1 base to trimming and J lost 5 bases; unmatched junction nucleotides: 5. The CDR3, as DNA: TGTGCCAGCAGCGTAAGTCTAGCGGGGGAGGAGACCCAGTACTTC. It specifies CASSVSLAGEETQYF.

Comment on this clonotype: The conserved phenylalanine or tryptophan normally closing the CDR3 is absent here, so this likely arose from a read error. V gene TRBV28 combines with J gene TRBJ2-7; 7 nucleotides align to TRBD1. The CDR3 totals 15 residues. V shed 7 bases and J 0 bases; nucleotides not matched to a gene: 9. The germline V gene has CDR1 MDHEN and CDR2 SYDVKM. In DNA, the CDR3 is TGTGCCAGCAACTTCGGGACAGATGTCTCCTACGAGCAGTACCTC. Translating gives CASNFGTDVSYEQYL.

The J gene is TRBJ1-2, the V gene TRBV12-3 or TRBV12-4; 7 bases agree with TRBD1. This CDR3 contains 17 residues. V dropped 6 bases and J dropped 0; count of bases not matched to a gene: 13. CDR3 DNA sequence: TGTGCCAGCAGCCTACAGGGGACTCAGCGCACTAACTATGGCTACACCTTC. As protein: CASSLQGTQRTNYGYTF.

About this clonotype itself: The junction does not match germline at one end; this may be a read error. The CDR3 region is CASSLAAASFGSTIYF. The CDR3 DNA reads TGTGCCAGCAGCTTAGCGGCTGCGTCCTTTGGAAGCACCATATATTTT. This rearrangement joins TRBV7-8 to TRBJ1-3; no firm D call. CDR3 size: 16 residues. Germline V lookup: CDR1 SGHVS, CDR2 FQNEAQ.

The V call is TRBV12-3 or TRBV12-4, the J call TRBJ2-5; 7 bases agree with TRBD1. This CDR3 comprises 14 residues. Trimming removed 8 bases from V and 14 bases from J; junction bases left unmatched: 20. CDR3 loop: CASAQGQSHETHYF. The CDR3 DNA reads TGTGCCAGCGCTCAGGGACAGTCTCATGAGACTCATTACTTC.

By share of the sample, this clonotype is medium-sized. The gene calls are TRBV11-2 and TRBJ2-5; D is possibly TRBD1 or TRBD2 (5 bases each). CDR3 length: 14 residues. Trimming took 6 bases from V and 7 from J, leaving 18 bases between them. CDR1 and CDR2 (germline): SGHAT, FQNNGV. The chain's CDR3 is CASRVDRDPRTQYF. CDR3 in DNA: TGTGCCAGCAGAGTTGACCGGGACCCGCGGACCCAGTACTTC.

This chain uses TRBV11-2 with TRBJ2-7; the match to TRBD1 covers 9 bases. CDR1 is SGHAT, CDR2 FQNNGV, per germline. The CDR3 sequence is 15 residues long. The chain's CDR3 is CTNSLRWTGEKEQYF. The CDR3 nucleotides read TGTACCAACAGCTTACGATGGACAGGGGAAAAAGAGCAGTACTTC.

About this clonotype: A read error is likely, as this CDR3 ends without the conserved phenylalanine or tryptophan. CDR3 sequence (DNA): TGCGCCAGCAGCAACAGGCAAGAGACCCAGTACTCC. Its protein is CASSNRQETQYS. The chain recombines TRBV6-2 or TRBV6-3 with TRBJ2-5; D is perhaps TRBD1 (5 bases). Looked up from germline, CDR1 is MNHEY and CDR2 is SVGEGT. The CDR3 extends over 12 amino acids.

The sample holds one count of this clonotype. The chain has TRBV29-1 and TRBJ2-3; the match to TRBD2 covers 8 bases. Trimming took 0 bases from V and 2 from J; bases not matched to a gene: 16. CDR1 is SQVTM and CDR2 is ANQGSEA in the germline V gene. This CDR3 spans 19 amino acids. Here the CDR3 reads CSVEERKLEAGEITDTQYF. The CDR3 region has the DNA TGCAGCGTTGAAGAGCGAAAATTAGAAGCGGGAGAGATCACAGATACGCAGTATTTT.

About this clonotype: An end of the junction differs from the germline gene, which may be a read error. This sequence joins TRBV14 and TRBJ2-1, with 8 bases lining up with TRBD2. The CDR3 runs 17 residues. CDR1 and CDR2 (germline): SGHDN, FVKESK. The CDR3 protein is CTSRYGLAGFSYNEQFF. CDR3 in DNA: TGTACCAGCAGATACGGACTAGCTGGGTTTTCCTACAATGAGCAGTTCTTC.

By sample share, this clonotype is medium-sized. V gene TRBV6-5 combines with J gene TRBJ2-5; 7 bases fit TRBD1. The CDR3 loop spans 14 amino acids. Germline V gene data show CDR1 as MNHEY and CDR2 as SVGAGI. V dropped 6 bases and J dropped 3; count of bases not matched to a gene: 7. The CDR3 nucleotides are TGTGCCAGCAGCCAACAGGGGTGGGAAGAGACCCAGTACTTC. Amino acid sequence: CASSQQGWEETQYF.

About this clonotype itself: This may be a read error: a much more frequent sequence differs by one nucleotide. The rearrangement joins TRBV6-5 to TRBJ2-2; 8 bases match TRBD2. The CDR3 runs 15 residues. Germline V gives CDR1 MNHEY, CDR2 SVGAGI. CDR3 loop: CAISYRTSCAGELFF. CDR3 nucleotides: TGTGCCATCAGTTACCGGACTAGCTGTGCCGGGGAGCTGTTTTTT.

The sample holds a few counts of this clonotype. One end of the junction varies from germline; a read error may be responsible. V is TRBV6-1 and J is TRBJ2-2; D may be TRBD2 (5 bases). From germline, CDR1 is MNHNS and CDR2 SASEGT. The CDR3 runs to 15 residues. CDR3 bases: TGTGTCAGCAATCCGATTCGGGGAGTCACCGGGGAGCTGTTTTTT. This encodes CVSNPIRGVTGELFF.

This clonotype was counted at least ten times. The chain joins TRBV28 to TRBJ2-5; D not resolved. CDR1 and CDR2 from the germline V gene are MDHEN and SYDVKM. The CDR3 has 14 residues. V lost 3 bases, J lost 6 bases, and 14 bases lay in between. DNA of the CDR3: TGTGCCAGCAGTTTTGTAGAGTTGGGTCAGACCCAGTACTTC. It codes for CASSFVELGQTQYF.